The 25 T cell receptor beta chains presented below share a single source sample, sequenced in a study of control samples from healthy donors and cancer patients. Produced via immunoSEQ multiplex PCR; TCRdb's table is partial and in-frame only. The sample has 150,000 to 200,000 clones; around 92% are singletons. The sample consisted of blood. The source is a woman in her thirties or forties in good health.

The chain couples TRBV5-8 to TRBJ1-2; D not certain. The CDR3 is 13 residues long. Germline V gene data show CDR1 as SGHTS and CDR2 as YDEGEE. V gave up 4 bases and J gave up 3 bases, with 10 bases separating them. This CDR3 is CASSPTRDYGYTF. The CDR3 DNA sequence: TGTGCCAGCAGCCCAACAAGGGACTATGGCTACACCTTC.

This chain links TRBV5-6 with TRBJ2-3; D uncertain. Germline V lookup: CDR1 SGHDT, CDR2 YYEEEE. Trimming pared 5 bases from V and 2 bases from J, leaving 9 bases between. This CDR3 has 13 amino acids. The CDR3 DNA reads as TGTGCCAGCAGTTTAACAGTCACAGATACGCAGTATTTT. It translates to CASSLTVTDTQYF.

CDR3 in DNA: TGTGCCAGCAGCCAAGGACAGGGAGAAGCTTTCTTT. It is translated as CASSQGQGEAFF. V usage is TRBV3-1 (or the pseudogene TRBV3-2) and J usage is TRBJ1-1; 7 bases map to TRBD1. CDR3 length: 12 amino acids. Germline CDR1 LGHDT, CDR2 YNNKEL (reference sequence). Trimming cost V 1 base and J 8 bases; bases outside gene matches: 1.

The chain links TRBV6-5 to TRBJ1-2; the match to TRBD1 covers 8 bases. In germline, CDR1 is MNHEY, CDR2 SVGAGI. The CDR3 loop spans 16 amino acids. Trimming cost V 4 bases and J 4 bases; bases outside gene matches: 11. Here the CDR3 reads CASSSSQGARGYGYTF. In DNA, the CDR3 is TGTGCCAGCAGTTCATCTCAGGGGGCGAGGGGCTATGGCTACACCTTC.

The V gene is TRBV7-8, the J gene TRBJ2-3; D gene unclear. Germline V gene data show CDR1 as SGHVS and CDR2 as FQNEAQ. The V gene lost 5 bases and the J gene lost 0 bases, with 9 bases spanning the gap. This CDR3 is built from 14 residues. CDR3: CASSPFPSTDTQYF. The CDR3, as DNA: TGTGCCAGCAGCCCCTTTCCTAGCACAGATACGCAGTATTTT.

This clone has just one count. One junction end does not reproduce the germline sequence, and a read error may be involved. This chain joins TRBV5-1 and TRBJ2-7, with TRBD1 matching 12 bases. Germline lookup yields CDR1 SGHRS and CDR2 YFSETQ. CDR3 length: 17 amino acids. CDR3 sequence: CASSQVSGTGGFYEQHF. The CDR3 DNA sequence: TGCGCCAGCAGCCAAGTTTCGGGGACAGGGGGCTTTTACGAGCAGCACTTC.

The chain uses TRBV24-1 and TRBJ2-2, with TRBD1 matching over 9 bases. V shed 9 bases and J 4 bases; nucleotides not matched to a gene: 11. Germline V CDR1 and CDR2: KGHDR, SFDVKD. This CDR3 has 16 amino acids. The CDR3 spells CATQQTGQGITGELFF. Here the CDR3 DNA reads TGTGCCACCCAACAGACGGGACAGGGCATCACCGGGGAGCTGTTTTTT.

The chain carries TRBV2 and TRBJ1-1; D remains unclear. CDR1 and CDR2 (germline): SNHLY, FYNNEI. The CDR3 extends over 13 amino acids. V was trimmed by 9 bases and J by 1 base, leaving 12 bases between them. The CDR3 reads CASYRETNTEAFF. The CDR3 DNA reads TGTGCCAGTTACCGGGAGACGAACACTGAAGCTTTCTTT.

CDR3 region: CASSLGSGGTDTQYF. The CDR3 region has the DNA TGTGCCAGCAGCTTAGGAAGCGGAGGCACAGATACGCAGTATTTT. The chain links TRBV7-2 to TRBJ2-3; tentative D call: TRBD2 (5 bases). V gave up 1 base and J gave up 1 base, with 9 bases separating them. CDR3 length: 15 amino acids. Germline V gene data show CDR1 as SGHTA and CDR2 as FQGNSA.

The chain is built from TRBV6-5 and TRBJ2-7, with 10 bases lining up with TRBD2. The V segment lost 0 bases and the J segment 5 bases; nucleotides outside the gene matches: 7. The germline gives CDR1 MNHEY, CDR2 SVGAGI. CDR3 length: 16 amino acids. CDR3 sequence (DNA): TGTGCCAGCAGTTACTCTCCTAGCGGGGGACTCGACGAGCAGTACTTC. Translation gives CASSYSPSGGLDEQYF.

The chain uses TRBV3-1 (or the pseudogene TRBV3-2) and TRBJ2-3, with TRBD2 matching 7 bases. The V gene's germline CDR1 is LGHDT and CDR2 YNNKEL (reference sequence). The CDR3 is made up of 12 amino acids. Unmatched junction bases numbered 3, after V lost 11 bases and J lost 1 base. The CDR3 is CAAGGGTDTQYF. Here the CDR3 DNA reads TGTGCCGCTGGGGGGGGCACAGATACGCAGTATTTT.

This chain uses TRBV28 with TRBJ2-3; D is perhaps TRBD1 (7 bases). The CDR3 has 14 amino acids. V dropped 7 bases and J dropped 3 bases, with 14 bases sitting between them. Germline-derived CDR1 and CDR2 are MDHEN and SYDVKM. CDR3 DNA sequence: TGTGCCAGCACGAGACAGGGAGGAACAGATACGCAGTATTTT. Translated: CASTRQGGTDTQYF. The full variable domain, completed using reference TRBV28 and TRBJ2-3, is DVKVTQSSRYLVKRTGEKVFLECVQDMDHENMFWYRQDPGLGLRLIYFSYDVKMKEKGDIPEGYSVSREKKERFSLILESASTNQTSMYLCASTRQGGTDTQYFGPGTRLTVL.

This chain links TRBV7-9 with TRBJ2-3; 8 nucleotides agree with TRBD2. Trimming cost V 1 base and J 0 bases; bases outside gene matches: 6. Germline values: CDR1 SEHNR, CDR2 FQNEAQ (reference sequence). The CDR3 length is 17 residues. The CDR3 is CASSLGAGGPSTDTQYF. The DNA of the CDR3 is TGTGCCAGCAGCTTAGGGGCGGGGGGCCCAAGCACAGATACGCAGTATTTT.

The rearrangement links TRBV5-1 to TRBJ2-1; tentative D call: TRBD2 (6 bases). From germline, CDR1 is SGHRS and CDR2 YFSETQ. V lost 2 bases to trimming and J lost 5 bases, with 23 bases between them. The CDR3 runs 18 residues. The CDR3 protein is CASSFRPLEAGLNNEQFF. In nucleotides, the CDR3 is TGCGCCAGCAGCTTTCGGCCCTTAGAGGCGGGACTCAACAATGAGCAGTTCTTC.

This clone appeared once. This chain uses TRBV3-1 (or the pseudogene TRBV3-2) with TRBJ1-6, with no clear D. There are 14 residues in the CDR3. V shed 6 bases and J shed 14 bases, with 20 bases lying between them. Germline V gene data show CDR1 as LGHDT and CDR2 as YNNKEL (reference sequence). CDR3 in DNA: TGTGCCAGCAGTCAACCGGGAGGAGGAAATACCCTCCACTTT. This translates into CASSQPGGGNTLHF.

In DNA form, the CDR3 reads TGTGCTAGTGGGCCTTCAGGGGTGGGAGACACTGAAGCTTTCTTT. It encodes CASGPSGVGDTEAFF. This chain joins TRBV12-5 and TRBJ1-1; D possibly corresponds to TRBD1 (6 bases). This CDR3 contains 15 residues. CDR1 and CDR2 from the germline V gene are LGHNT and FRNRAP. V gave up 6 bases and J gave up 3 bases, with 17 bases separating them.

This clone appeared once. This sequence joins TRBV25-1 and TRBJ1-2, with TRBD1 matching over 7 bases. The CDR3 spans 13 residues. The germline V gene encodes CDR1 MGHDK and CDR2 SYGVNS. Germline trimming cut 4 bases from V and 6 bases from J; bases unmatched to any gene: 5. CDR3 sequence: CASSAGTVHGYTF. Written as DNA, the CDR3 is TGTGCCAGCAGTGCCGGGACAGTCCATGGCTACACCTTC.

The chain uses TRBV6-5 and TRBJ2-2, with TRBD2 matching over 9 bases. With V trimmed by 6 bases and J by 8 bases, 7 bases remained unmatched. There are 14 residues in the CDR3. The germline V gene encodes CDR1 MNHEY and CDR2 SVGAGI. In nucleotides, the CDR3 is TGTGCCAGCAGCGTAGCGGGGGAAGCGGGGGAGCTGTTTTTT. Amino acids: CASSVAGEAGELFF.

This clone occurred a few times. The genes are TRBV2 and TRBJ2-7; 7 bases agree with TRBD2. From germline, CDR1 is SNHLY and CDR2 FYNNEI. CDR3 size: 11 residues. V lost 8 bases and J lost 3; bases outside the gene matches: 1. The CDR3 region has the DNA TGTGCCAGCGGCGGGGGCTACGAGCAGTACTTC. The encoded protein is CASGGGYEQYF.

V and J are TRBV5-1 and TRBJ2-1; D possibly corresponds to TRBD2 (6 bases). Germline-derived CDR1 and CDR2 are SGHRS and YFSETQ. The V end lost 0 bases, the J end lost 4 bases, and 20 bases lay between the germline ends. The CDR3 is 18 residues long. The CDR3 DNA is TGCGCCAGCAGCTTGGCTTCTTTCGGTGTGGGGGGTTACAATGAGCAGTTCTTC. It is translated as CASSLASFGVGGYNEQFF.

The rearrangement links TRBV28 to TRBJ1-6; D gene uncertain. The CDR3 sequence is 11 residues long. Germline CDR1 and CDR2: MDHEN and SYDVKM. Trimming removed 6 bases at V and 10 bases at J, with 7 bases between. As DNA, the CDR3 is TGTGCCAGCAGGCGGAGCTCACCCCTCCACTTT. As protein: CASRRSSPLHF.

The chain joins TRBV10-2 to TRBJ1-1; D ambiguous. From germline, CDR1 is WSHSY and CDR2 SAAADI. CDR3 size: 13 residues. V gave up 11 bases and J gave up 2 bases, with 15 bases separating them. The CDR3 nucleotides are TGCGCCGCCGAGAGCGCAGATAACACTGAAGCTTTCTTT. It is translated as CAAESADNTEAFF.

V is TRBV18 and J is TRBJ1-4, with 7 bases matching TRBD1. The CDR3 covers 15 residues. V was clipped by 4 bases and J by 7 bases; unmatched bases: 9. The germline gives CDR1 KGHSH, CDR2 LQKENI. Here the CDR3 DNA reads TGTGCCAGCTCACGCGACAGACAGGGAGGTGAAAAACTGTTTTTT. Its translation: CASSRDRQGGEKLFF.

This chain uses TRBV11-3 with TRBJ1-1; D is unclear. CDR1 SGHNT and CDR2 YENEEA come from the germline V gene. The CDR3 runs 13 residues. V was pared by 6 bases and J by 3 bases, with 11 bases between. CDR3 sequence: CASSLTLDTEAFF. CDR3 nucleotide sequence: TGTGCCAGCAGTCTTACGTTAGACACTGAAGCTTTCTTT.

The V gene is TRBV18, the J gene TRBJ1-3; D is ambiguous. Germline V gene lookup returns CDR1 KGHSH and CDR2 LQKENI. The ends were cut back, 0 bases at V and 2 bases at J, with 5 bases in the middle. CDR3 length: 14 residues. The CDR3 DNA reads as TGTGCCAGCTCACCACCATCAGCTGGAAACACCATATATTTT. Translating it yields CASSPPSAGNTIYF.